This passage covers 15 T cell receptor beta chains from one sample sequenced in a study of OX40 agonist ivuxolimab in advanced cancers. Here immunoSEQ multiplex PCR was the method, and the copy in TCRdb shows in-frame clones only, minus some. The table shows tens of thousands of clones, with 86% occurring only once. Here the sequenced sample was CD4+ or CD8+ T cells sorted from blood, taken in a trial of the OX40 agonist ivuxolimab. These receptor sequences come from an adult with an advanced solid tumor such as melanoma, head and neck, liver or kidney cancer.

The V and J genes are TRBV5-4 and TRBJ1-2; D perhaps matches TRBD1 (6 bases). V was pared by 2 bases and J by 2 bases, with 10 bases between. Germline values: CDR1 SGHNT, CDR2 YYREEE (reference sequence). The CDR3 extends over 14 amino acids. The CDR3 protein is CASSFTGQNYGYTF. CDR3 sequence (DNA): TGTGCCAGCAGCTTCACAGGACAGAACTATGGCTACACCTTC.

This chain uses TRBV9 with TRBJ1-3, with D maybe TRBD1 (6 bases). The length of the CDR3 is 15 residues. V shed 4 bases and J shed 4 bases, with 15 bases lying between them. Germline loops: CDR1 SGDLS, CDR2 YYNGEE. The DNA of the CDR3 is TGTGCCAGCAGCACCACAGGGAACAGGGGAAACACCATATATTTT. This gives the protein CASSTTGNRGNTIYF.

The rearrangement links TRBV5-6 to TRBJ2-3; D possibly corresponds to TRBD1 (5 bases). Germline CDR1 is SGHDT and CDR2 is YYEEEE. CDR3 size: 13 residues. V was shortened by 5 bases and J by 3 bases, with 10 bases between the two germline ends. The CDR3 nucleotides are TGTGCCAGCAGGCAGGGTCGGACAGATACGCAGTATTTT. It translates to CASRQGRTDTQYF.

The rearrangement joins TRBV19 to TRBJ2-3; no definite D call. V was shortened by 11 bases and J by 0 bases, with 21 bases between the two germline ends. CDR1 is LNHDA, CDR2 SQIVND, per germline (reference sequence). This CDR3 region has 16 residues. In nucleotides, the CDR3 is TGTGCCGGAGCCCGGCATGACTTCTCTAGCACAGATACGCAGTATTTT. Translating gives CAGARHDFSSTDTQYF.

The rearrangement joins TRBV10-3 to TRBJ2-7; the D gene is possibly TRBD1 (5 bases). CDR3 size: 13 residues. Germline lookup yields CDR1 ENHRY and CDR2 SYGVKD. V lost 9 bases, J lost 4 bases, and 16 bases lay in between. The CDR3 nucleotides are TGTGCCATAAAAGGGGTCTCTGGTTACGAGCAGTACTTC. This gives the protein CAIKGVSGYEQYF.

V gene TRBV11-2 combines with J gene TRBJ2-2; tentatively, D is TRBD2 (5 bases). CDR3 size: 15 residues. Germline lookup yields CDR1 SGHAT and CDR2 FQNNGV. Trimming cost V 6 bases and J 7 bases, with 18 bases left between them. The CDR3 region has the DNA TGTGCCAGCAGACTAGGGCTTAGCGAGATCGGGGAGCTGTTTTTT. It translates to CASRLGLSEIGELFF.

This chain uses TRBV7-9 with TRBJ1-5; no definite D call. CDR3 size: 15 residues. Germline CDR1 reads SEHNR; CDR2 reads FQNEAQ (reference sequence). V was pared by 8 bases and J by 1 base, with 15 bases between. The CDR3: CASGPAGGSNQPQHF. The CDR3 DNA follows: TGTGCCAGCGGGCCCGCCGGAGGGAGCAATCAGCCCCAGCATTTT.

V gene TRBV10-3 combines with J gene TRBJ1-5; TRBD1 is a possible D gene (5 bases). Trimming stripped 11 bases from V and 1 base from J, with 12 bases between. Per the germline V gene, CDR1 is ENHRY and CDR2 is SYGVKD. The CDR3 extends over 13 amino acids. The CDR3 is CAAGAGSNQPQHF. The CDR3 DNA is TGTGCCGCCGGGGCGGGGAGCAATCAGCCCCAGCATTTT.

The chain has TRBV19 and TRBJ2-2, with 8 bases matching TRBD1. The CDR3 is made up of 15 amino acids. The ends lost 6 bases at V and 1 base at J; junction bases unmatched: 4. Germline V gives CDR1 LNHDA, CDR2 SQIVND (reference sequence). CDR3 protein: CASSTGTGNTGELFF. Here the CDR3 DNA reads TGTGCCAGTAGCACCGGGACAGGGAACACCGGGGAGCTGTTTTTT.

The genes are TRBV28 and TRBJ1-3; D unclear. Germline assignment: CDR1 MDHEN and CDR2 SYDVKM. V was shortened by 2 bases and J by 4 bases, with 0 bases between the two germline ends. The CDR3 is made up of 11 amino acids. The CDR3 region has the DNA TGTGCCAGCAGTTTAGGAAACACCATATATTTT. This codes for CASSLGNTIYF. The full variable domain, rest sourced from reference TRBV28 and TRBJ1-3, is DVKVTQSSRYLVKRTGEKVFLECVQDMDHENMFWYRQDPGLGLRLIYFSYDVKMKEKGDIPEGYSVSREKKERFSLILESASTNQTSMYLCASSLGNTIYFGEGSWLTVV.

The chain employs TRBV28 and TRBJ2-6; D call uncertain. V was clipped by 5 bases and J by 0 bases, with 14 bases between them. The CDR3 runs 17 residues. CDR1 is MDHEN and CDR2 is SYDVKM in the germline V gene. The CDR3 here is CASSPPRTVSGANVLTF. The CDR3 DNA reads TGTGCCAGCAGTCCCCCCCGTACAGTCTCTGGGGCCAACGTCCTGACTTTC.

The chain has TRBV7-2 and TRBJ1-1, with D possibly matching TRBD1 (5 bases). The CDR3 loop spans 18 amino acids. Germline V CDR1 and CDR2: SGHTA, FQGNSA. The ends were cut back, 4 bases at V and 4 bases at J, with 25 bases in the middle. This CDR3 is CASSSRAGWGVVGTEAFF. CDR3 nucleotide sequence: TGTGCCAGCAGCTCCCGAGCGGGTTGGGGGGTTGTTGGCACTGAAGCTTTCTTT. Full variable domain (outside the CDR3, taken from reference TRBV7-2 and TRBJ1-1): GAGVSQSPSNKVTEKGKDVELRCDPISGHTALYWYRQSLGQGLEFLIYFQGNSAPDKSGLPSDRFSAERTGGSVSTLTIQRTQQEDSAVYLCASSSRAGWGVVGTEAFFGQGTRLTVV.

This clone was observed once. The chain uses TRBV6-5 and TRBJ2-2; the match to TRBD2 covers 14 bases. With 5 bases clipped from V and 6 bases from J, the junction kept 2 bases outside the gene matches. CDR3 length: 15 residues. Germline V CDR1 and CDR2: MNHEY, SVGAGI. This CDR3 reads CASSRLAGGPGELFF. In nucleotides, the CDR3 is TGTGCCAGCAGTCGACTAGCGGGAGGGCCCGGGGAGCTGTTTTTT.

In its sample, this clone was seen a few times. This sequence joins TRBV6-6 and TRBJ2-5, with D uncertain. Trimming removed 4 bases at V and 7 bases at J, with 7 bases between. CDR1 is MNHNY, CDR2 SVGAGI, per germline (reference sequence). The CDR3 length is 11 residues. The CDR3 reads CASSSYATQYF. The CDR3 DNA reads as TGTGCCAGCAGTTCATACGCGACCCAGTACTTC.

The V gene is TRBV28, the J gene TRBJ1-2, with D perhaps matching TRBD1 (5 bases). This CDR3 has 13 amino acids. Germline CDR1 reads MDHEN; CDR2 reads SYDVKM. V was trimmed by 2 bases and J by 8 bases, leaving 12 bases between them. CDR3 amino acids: CASSLVQAGGYTF. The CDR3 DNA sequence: TGTGCCAGCAGTTTAGTACAGGCAGGGGGCTACACCTTC.